A single sample is the source of the 29 T cell receptor beta chains below, sequenced in a study of breast tumors, draining lymph nodes, adjacent tissues (dated by TCRdb to 2015 to 2016). The axillary draining lymph nodes of breast cancer patients were the source of the lymph node samples. Libraries were made using multiplex PCR. Sequenced on an Illumina HiSeq 2000. TCRdb reprocessed the public reads (quality trimming at Q25 with fastp, clone calling with MiXCR) and kept in-frame beta chains. Each record represents a unique CDR3 protein, reported with the most common genes and DNA among its rows. In this sample the table shows about 180,000 distinct CDR3 sequences, 33% of which occur a single time. The ten most abundant clones make up more than 3.5% of the sample. The sample was axillary lymph node tissue. The receptor set was obtained from a female donor with breast cancer. Some clones in this sample may be carry-over from other donors' samples.

The rearrangement links TRBV11-2 to TRBJ2-3; D call uncertain. Trimming took 6 bases from V and 3 from J, leaving 13 bases between them. CDR3 size: 14 residues. The germline CDR1 and CDR2 sequences are SGHAT and FQNNGV. CDR3 region: CASRFGGRTDTQYF. The CDR3 nucleotides are TGTGCCAGCAGATTTGGTGGAAGGACAGATACGCAGTATTTT.

This clonotype was observed a single time. The DNA is omitted, as the CDR3 cannot be located on it reliably, and the CDR3 follows TCRdb's listing. The rearrangement joins TRBV5-6 to TRBJ2-5; the table's D call, TRBD1, was not checked against the DNA. Looked up from germline, CDR1 is SGHDT and CDR2 is YYEEEE. The CDR3 length is 19 residues, termini included. CDR3 region: CDSSFYICSATRQQETQYF.

This clonotype was picked up a small number of times. The chain combines TRBV24-1 with TRBJ2-1; TRBD2 aligns across 9 bases. The V and J ends lost 1 base and 9 bases, in that order; junction bases with no gene match: 9. Germline V lookup: CDR1 KGHDR, CDR2 SFDVKD. CDR3 length: 16 amino acids. CDR3 coding DNA: TGTGCCACCAGTGATTTCGGACTAGCGAATGATAGTGAGCAGTTCTTC. This sequence encodes CATSDFGLANDSEQFF.

Ten or more counts support this clonotype. V is TRBV19 and J is TRBJ2-1; TRBD2 is a possible D gene (5 bases). V lost 4 bases to trimming and J lost 3 bases, with 16 bases between them. CDR3 length: 16 residues. Germline assignment: CDR1 LNHDA and CDR2 SQIVND (reference sequence). CDR3 nucleotide sequence: TGTGCCAGTAGTAACCCCTCACCCACTAGCTACAATGAGCAGTTCTTC. Encoded protein: CASSNPSPTSYNEQFF.

Concerning this clonotype itself: Without the conserved terminal phenylalanine or tryptophan, this CDR3 likely stems from a read error. V and J are TRBV5-1 and TRBJ1-1; 7 bases fit TRBD1. The CDR3 sequence is 15 residues long. Germline V gene lookup returns CDR1 SGHRS and CDR2 YFSETQ. V shed 4 bases, J shed 5 bases, and the junction held 11 bases outside the gene matches. The CDR3 reads CASSQRQGVGTEAFL. CDR3 DNA sequence: TGCGCCAGCAGCCAACGACAGGGAGTAGGGACTGAAGCTTTCCTT.

In this sample, this clonotype turned up once. A much larger clone sits a single nucleotide away, making a read error possible. The chain links TRBV6-2 or TRBV6-3 to TRBJ2-1; 10 nucleotides line up with TRBD2. The germline V gene encodes CDR1 MNHEY and CDR2 SVGEGT. The CDR3 covers 14 residues. CDR3 residues: CVSRGTSGVSEQFF. The DNA of the CDR3 is TGTGTCAGCAGAGGAACTAGCGGGGTTAGTGAGCAGTTCTTC.

Many counts were recorded for this clonotype. The chain combines TRBV4-1 with TRBJ1-5; D gene uncertain. Trimming shortened V by 0 bases and J by 9 bases, and 15 bases separated the two germline ends. The CDR3 length is 15 residues. Germline V gene data show CDR1 as MGHRA and CDR2 as YSYEKL. The CDR3, as DNA: TGCGCCAGCAGCCAAGATGCGCTAGGTTTTCGGCCCCAGCATTTT. Translating gives CASSQDALGFRPQHF.

This clonotype was seen many times. The chain combines TRBV6-5 with TRBJ1-6, with D tentatively TRBD1 (5 bases). The germline gives CDR1 MNHEY, CDR2 SVGAGI. Trimming stripped 6 bases from V and 5 bases from J, with 11 bases between. The CDR3 extends over 14 amino acids. CDR3 bases: TGTGCCAGCAGGCAGGGTTCTCATAATTCACCCCTCCACTTT. It codes for CASRQGSHNSPLHF.

This clonotype was seen ten or more times. This chain links TRBV27 with TRBJ1-2; 7 bases agree with TRBD1. The germline CDR1 and CDR2 sequences are MNHEY and SMNVEV (reference sequence). The CDR3 is made up of 13 amino acids. With V trimmed by 6 bases and J by 3 bases, 4 bases remained unmatched. CDR3 amino acids: CASSRRGYYGYTF. The CDR3 nucleotides are TGTGCCAGCAGCCGCAGGGGGTACTATGGCTACACCTTC.

This clonotype has a count of ten or more. V and J are TRBV7-3 and TRBJ2-3; D possibly corresponds to TRBD1 (5 bases). Trimming shortened V by 1 base and J by 4 bases, and 9 bases separated the two germline ends. This CDR3 contains 14 residues. Germline loops: CDR1 SGHTA, CDR2 FQGTGA. Here the CDR3 reads CASSLNRSPDTQYF. The CDR3 nucleotides read TGTGCCAGCAGCTTAAACAGGTCCCCAGATACGCAGTATTTT.

This clonotype was detected only a few times. A much larger clone lies one base from this, so it may be a read error. CDR3 residues: CASAASGGWGVTQYF. CDR3 DNA sequence: TGTGCCAGCGCAGCGAGCGGTGGCTGGGGGGTGACCCAGTACTTC. V usage is TRBV9 and J usage is TRBJ2-5; tentative D call: TRBD2 (6 bases). CDR1 and CDR2 from the germline V gene are SGDLS and YYNGEE. This CDR3 is 15 amino acids long. The ends were cut back, 7 bases at V and 7 bases at J, with 23 bases in the middle.

This clonotype was seen more than once but under ten times. The chain has TRBV28 and TRBJ2-3; 9 bases match TRBD2. The CDR3 has 15 amino acids. The germline V gene has CDR1 MDHEN and CDR2 SYDVKM. Unmatched junction bases numbered 5, after V lost 3 bases and J lost 4 bases. The CDR3 nucleotides are TGTGCCAGCAGTTTTTTGGGACTAGCCCCAGATACGCAGTATTTT. This translates into CASSFLGLAPDTQYF.

This clonotype was picked up many times. The rearrangement links TRBV20-1 to TRBJ2-5; 10 nucleotides line up with TRBD2. The V segment lost 1 base and the J segment 5 bases; nucleotides outside the gene matches: 10. The CDR3 contains 16 residues. Germline CDR1 reads DFQATT; CDR2 reads SNEGSKA (reference sequence). The CDR3 DNA is TGCAGTGCTAGAGGCCCCGGACTAGCGGCACGGGAGACCCAGTACTTC. The encoded protein is CSARGPGLAARETQYF.

This clonotype was seen many times. This rearrangement joins TRBV27 to TRBJ2-1, with TRBD2 identical over 7 bases. The CDR3 runs to 13 residues. Per germline, CDR1 MNHEY and CDR2 SMNVEV (reference sequence). The junction had 2 bases not matched to a gene; V was cut back by 5 bases and J by 4 bases. Written as DNA, the CDR3 is TGTGCCAGCAGTCTAGCGGCGTACAATGAGCAGTTCTTC. The encoded protein is CASSLAAYNEQFF.

This clonotype was detected only a few times. One base away lies a much larger clone, so this may be a sequencing read error. This chain links TRBV7-3 with TRBJ2-1; D perhaps matches TRBD2 (5 bases). V lost 5 bases to trimming and J lost 10 bases, with 18 bases between them. CDR3 length equals 14 residues. The germline V gene encodes CDR1 SGHTA and CDR2 FQGTGA. The CDR3 region is CASSPYPRSGEQFF. CDR3 in DNA: TGTGCCAGCAGCCCCTACCCCAGGAGCGGAGAGCAGTTCTTC.

In the case of this clonotype: A much larger clone differs from this one at a single base, so this may be a read error. V gene TRBV9 combines with J gene TRBJ2-3; 8 positions match TRBD1. The CDR3 sequence is 13 residues long. Germline V gives CDR1 SGDLS, CDR2 YYNGEE. In DNA, the CDR3 is TGTGCCGGCAGCCTCGGACAGGGAGATACGCAGTATTTT. This translates into CAGSLGQGDTQYF.

In its sample, this clonotype was seen many times. The chain is built from TRBV7-9 and TRBJ2-2; possibly TRBD1 or TRBD2 for D (5 bases each). CDR3 length: 16 residues. CDR1 and CDR2 (germline): SEHNR, FQNEAQ (reference sequence). Deletions cut 5 bases from V and 1 base from J, with 14 bases between. The CDR3 DNA follows: TGTGCCAGCAGCCGTGAGGGGAATCTGAACACCGGGGAGCTGTTTTTT. Translation gives CASSREGNLNTGELFF.

The chain is built from TRBV29-1 and TRBJ2-7; no definite D call. The CDR3 contains 13 residues. Germline CDR1 SQVTM, CDR2 ANQGSEA. The V end was cut by 5 bases, the J end by 1 base, with 12 bases between. The CDR3 protein is CSVTPQNSYEQYF. The DNA of the CDR3 is TGCAGCGTTACGCCTCAAAATTCCTACGAGCAGTACTTC.

This clonotype was seen many times. V usage is TRBV9 and J usage is TRBJ2-1, with no clear D. The V gene's germline CDR1 is SGDLS and CDR2 YYNGEE. The CDR3 spans 13 residues. V gave up 3 bases and J gave up 13 bases, with 17 bases separating them. Written as DNA, the CDR3 is TGTGCCAGCAGCGGCCAGTGGGAATCTACTCAGTTCTTC. As protein: CASSGQWESTQFF.

Points on this clonotype: A much larger clone differs from this one at a single base, so this may be a read error. The DNA of the CDR3 is TGCAGTGCTAGAGACCGGGACAGAGACTCCGAGCAGTACTTC. Translating gives CSARDRDRDSEQYF. The chain combines TRBV20-1 with TRBJ2-7; 7 bases agree with TRBD1. Trimming took 0 bases from V and 6 from J; bases not matched to a gene: 8. Germline V gene data show CDR1 as DFQATT and CDR2 as SNEGSKA (reference sequence). This CDR3 is 14 amino acids long.

V usage is TRBV9 and J usage is TRBJ1-5; D unresolved. The CDR3 runs 19 residues. Germline V gene lookup returns CDR1 SGDLS and CDR2 YYNGEE. V gave up 5 bases and J gave up 3 bases, with 27 bases separating them. Here the CDR3 reads CASRGRPGHTEAFNQPQHF. The CDR3 region has the DNA TGTGCCAGCAGAGGCCGGCCAGGTCACACTGAAGCTTTCAATCAGCCCCAGCATTTT.

For this clonotype: This may be a read error, as it is one base from a much larger clone. The chain combines TRBV6-2 or TRBV6-3 with TRBJ2-3; D is perhaps TRBD2 (7 bases). Trimming pared 7 bases from V and 4 bases from J, leaving 15 bases between. This CDR3 region has 14 residues. Germline V gene lookup returns CDR1 MNHEY and CDR2 SVGEGT. The CDR3 region is CASTLVGGPDTQYF. The CDR3 DNA reads as TGTGCCAGCACACTCGTGGGGGGGCCAGATACGCAGTATTTT.

This clonotype was recorded many times. This chain joins TRBV20-1 and TRBJ2-1; TRBD2 aligns across 9 bases. There are 13 residues in the CDR3. Germline V lookup: CDR1 DFQATT, CDR2 SNEGSKA (reference sequence). V dropped 7 bases and J dropped 4; count of bases not matched to a gene: 5. The CDR3 DNA reads TGCAGTGTTAGCGGGGGTGGGTACAATGAGCAGTTCTTC. Its protein is CSVSGGGYNEQFF.

The rearrangement joins TRBV19 to TRBJ2-6, with TRBD1 as a possible D gene (6 bases). The ends were cut back, 6 bases at V and 0 bases at J, with 12 bases in the middle. Germline CDR1 and CDR2: LNHDA and SQIVND (reference sequence). CDR3 length: 16 residues. The CDR3 loop is CASRGTRSSGANVLTF. The CDR3 nucleotides are TGTGCCAGTAGGGGGACAAGGAGCTCTGGGGCCAACGTCCTGACTTTC. Based on the CDR3 plus reference TRBV19 and TRBJ2-6, the full variable domain is DGGITQSPKYLFRKEGQNVTLSCEQNLNHDAMYWYRQDPGQGLRLIYYSQIVNDFQKGDIAEGYSVSREKKESFPLTVTSAQKNPTAFYLCASRGTRSSGANVLTFGAGSRLTVL.

This clonotype was counted many times. The chain uses TRBV5-6 and TRBJ2-4; the match to TRBD2 covers 15 bases. The V gene end was trimmed by 1 base and the J gene end by 8 bases; junction bases not matched to a gene: 7. The CDR3 loop spans 17 amino acids. Germline CDR1 SGHDT, CDR2 YYEEEE. The CDR3 reads CASSLPRTSGRGYIQYF. The CDR3 DNA reads TGTGCCAGCAGCTTGCCCCGGACTAGCGGGAGGGGGTACATTCAGTACTTC.

The V and J genes are TRBV2 and TRBJ2-7; D is unclear. Trimming removed 8 bases from V and 4 bases from J, with 18 bases in between. The CDR3 spans 14 residues. Germline values: CDR1 SNHLY, CDR2 FYNNEI. The CDR3 sequence is CASYTKRSFYEQYF. DNA of the CDR3: TGTGCCAGCTACACAAAAAGGAGTTTTTACGAGCAGTACTTC.

At least ten counts were recorded for this clonotype. The chain links TRBV9 to TRBJ2-7; D not certain. V shed 0 bases and J shed 2 bases, with 9 bases lying between them. The V gene's germline CDR1 is SGDLS and CDR2 YYNGEE. The CDR3 has 14 amino acids. The DNA for the CDR3 is TGTGCCAGCAGCGTAGAGGGCAGACCCTACGAGCAGTACTTC. Amino acid sequence: CASSVEGRPYEQYF.

The rearrangement links TRBV5-1 to TRBJ1-4; D is undetermined. This CDR3 is 15 amino acids long. The V end lost 4 bases, the J end lost 7 bases, and 17 bases lay between the germline ends. Germline loops: CDR1 SGHRS, CDR2 YFSETQ. CDR3 in amino acids: CASSQRPGRSEKLFF. CDR3 DNA sequence: TGCGCCAGCAGCCAACGGCCTGGTCGGAGTGAAAAACTGTTTTTT.

This clonotype has at least ten counts. The chain joins TRBV12-5 to TRBJ2-2, with D unresolved. V was trimmed by 2 bases and J by 5 bases, leaving 6 bases between them. The CDR3 is 13 residues long. Germline CDR1 LGHNT, CDR2 FRNRAP. The CDR3 loop is CASGLLGTGELFF. The CDR3 DNA reads as TGTGCTAGTGGTTTGCTTGGGACCGGGGAGCTGTTTTTT.